These 22 T cell receptor beta chains were all obtained from the same sample, sequenced in a study of blood T cell repertoires in COVID-19 (dated by TCRdb to 2020 to 2021). The library was obtained by the immunoSEQ multiplex PCR assay. Entries here come from immuneACCESS through TCRdb and include only in-frame sequences with V and J called. Some clones fail to appear in such tables; in the studies checked, an unresolved V gene covers under half of the shortfall, and the cause of the remainder is unknown. A total of approximately 310,000 clones appear in this sample, 75% to 90% of them only once. The ten largest clonotypes hold roughly 2% of the sample. Source material: PBMCs or T cells enriched from blood (not recorded which). All receptors derive from a man aged 25 to 45 who had recovered from COVID-19.

The V gene is TRBV7-9, the J gene TRBJ1-1, with TRBD1 as a possible D gene (5 bases). Germline values: CDR1 SEHNR, CDR2 FQNEAQ (reference sequence). V was cut by 6 bases and J by 4 bases, with 12 bases left in between. The CDR3 runs 13 residues. In DNA, the CDR3 is TGTGCCAGCAGATCTGTCACAGGCACTGAAGCTTTCTTT. It yields the protein CASRSVTGTEAFF.

The V gene is TRBV7-2, the J gene TRBJ2-3, with 13 bases aligning to TRBD2. The germline gives CDR1 SGHTA, CDR2 FQGNSA. J was trimmed by 8 bases and V by 4 bases; bases with no gene match: 6. CDR3 length: 15 amino acids. This CDR3 reads CASSSGTSGAGTQYF. CDR3 coding DNA: TGTGCCAGCAGCTCCGGGACTAGCGGGGCGGGTACGCAGTATTTT.

The V and J genes are TRBV29-1 and TRBJ2-7; 9 bases line up with TRBD1. V trimming: 6 bases; J trimming: 3 bases; junction bases outside the gene matches: 9. The CDR3 sequence is 14 residues long. Germline CDR1 is SQVTM and CDR2 is ANQGSEA. The chain's CDR3 is CSVSSGQGVYEQYF. The CDR3 nucleotides are TGCAGCGTGTCCTCGGGACAGGGAGTCTACGAGCAGTACTTC.

For the CDR3, the DNA is TGTGCCAGCTGGCGGGGGGTCTCTCAAGAGACCCAGTACTTC. The encoded protein is CASWRGVSQETQYF. This chain joins TRBV6-5 and TRBJ2-5; TRBD2 aligns across 8 bases. Germline V gene lookup returns CDR1 MNHEY and CDR2 SVGAGI. J gave up 2 bases and V 8 bases, and 7 bases lay outside the gene matches. The CDR3 is made up of 14 amino acids.

The V and J genes are TRBV4-1 and TRBJ1-4; D is perhaps TRBD1 (6 bases). V dropped 0 bases and J dropped 0 bases, with 17 bases sitting between them. The CDR3 is 19 residues long. The V gene's germline CDR1 is MGHRA and CDR2 YSYEKL. The CDR3 DNA follows: TGCGCCAGCAGCCAAGATTCGGCAGGGGAGGGGACAACTAATGAAAAACTGTTTTTT. Translation: CASSQDSAGEGTTNEKLFF.

V usage is TRBV4-1 and J usage is TRBJ1-2; D perhaps matches TRBD1 (5 bases). The CDR3 extends over 15 amino acids. Germline assignment: CDR1 MGHRA and CDR2 YSYEKL. Between the trimmed V and J ends, which lost 0 bases and 4 bases, there was a span of 12 bases. The CDR3 sequence is CASSQEVGLTYGYTF. CDR3 bases: TGCGCCAGCAGCCAAGAAGTGGGGCTCACCTATGGCTACACCTTC.

The chain combines TRBV21-1 with TRBJ1-6; TRBD1, the table's D call, lacks a check against the DNA. TRBV21-1 is a pseudogene locus. This CDR3 comprises 17 residues. The CDR3 DNA is TGTGCCAGCAGCAAAGGGGGGACACGGCGAATCATGTCACCCCTCCACTTT. This encodes CASSKGGTRRIMSPLHF.

In this sample, this clone turned up once. The sample has other DNA sequences that encode this CDR3 too. The chain carries TRBV9 and TRBJ2-3; D is unclear. CDR3 size: 16 residues. Trimming left V 0 bases short and J 0 bases short, with 11 bases between. In germline, CDR1 is SGDLS, CDR2 YYNGEE. The CDR3 region is CASSVGLADSTDTQYF. CDR3 sequence (DNA): TGTGCCAGCAGCGTAGGGTTGGCGGATAGCACAGATACGCAGTATTTT.

Turning to this clone: Germline and junction disagree at one end, which may indicate a read error. The CDR3 region has the DNA TGTGCTAGCAGCTTAGCGCAGGGAGAGACCCAGTACTTC. Protein: CASSLAQGETQYF. The rearrangement links TRBV7-7 to TRBJ2-5; D may be TRBD1 or TRBD2 (5 bases each). The CDR3 length is 13 residues. CDR1 and CDR2 (germline): SSHAT, FNYEAQ (reference sequence).

This clone was seen just once. The chain recombines TRBV5-5 with TRBJ2-7; 10 bases line up with TRBD1. Germline trimming cut 4 bases from V and 2 bases from J; bases unmatched to any gene: 3. The V gene's germline CDR1 is SGHKS and CDR2 YYEKEE (reference sequence). The CDR3 runs to 14 residues. The CDR3 bases are TGTGCCAGCAGCAAAGGACAGGGGGCCTACGAGCAGTACTTC. Encoded protein: CASSKGQGAYEQYF. The whole variable domain, remainder taken from reference TRBV5-5 and TRBJ2-7, is DAGVTQSPTHLIKTRGQQVTLRCSPISGHKSVSWYQQVLGQGPQFIFQYYEKEERGRGNFPDRFSARQFPNYSSELNVNALLLGDSALYLCASSKGQGAYEQYFGPGTRLTVT.

The chain couples TRBV2 to TRBJ1-1; D is undetermined. Germline CDR1 is SNHLY and CDR2 is FYNNEI. V was cut by 3 bases and J by 5 bases, with 10 bases left in between. The CDR3 is 13 amino acids. The chain's CDR3 is CASSEEGMTEAFF. Here the CDR3 DNA reads TGTGCCAGCAGTGAGGAGGGCATGACTGAAGCTTTCTTT.

CDR3 in amino acids: CASMRGSGGRGRNEQFF. In DNA form, the CDR3 reads TGCGCCAGCATGCGGGGTAGCGGGGGGCGAGGACGCAATGAGCAGTTCTTC. The chain is built from TRBV5-1 and TRBJ2-1; 10 positions match TRBD2. Germline CDR1 SGHRS, CDR2 YFSETQ. V was clipped by 6 bases and J by 6 bases; unmatched bases: 15. The CDR3 has 17 amino acids.

This rearrangement joins TRBV27 to TRBJ1-1; 8 bases are shared with TRBD1. The V and J ends lost 5 bases and 0 bases, in that order; junction bases with no gene match: 5. The CDR3 runs 15 residues. The germline CDR1 and CDR2 sequences are MNHEY and SMNVEV (reference sequence). CDR3 bases: TGTGCCAGCAGTCTTTTACAGGGGGTGAACACTGAAGCTTTCTTT. Protein sequence: CASSLLQGVNTEAFF.

This chain joins TRBV7-9 and TRBJ1-1, with TRBD1 identical over 9 bases. Germline CDR1 reads SEHNR; CDR2 reads FQNEAQ (reference sequence). The CDR3 length is 16 residues. After removal of 4 bases from V and 7 bases from J, the junction contained 13 bases not matched to a gene. This CDR3 reads CASSSLGQGILSEAFF. CDR3 nucleotides: TGTGCCAGCAGCTCATTGGGACAGGGAATTTTGAGTGAAGCTTTCTTT.

V gene TRBV13 combines with J gene TRBJ1-1, with TRBD1 identical over 8 bases. CDR3 size: 15 residues. With V trimmed by 5 bases and J by 1 base, 6 bases remained unmatched. Germline V gives CDR1 PRHDT, CDR2 FYEKMQ (reference sequence). The CDR3 protein is CASSPRTGRNTEAFF. As DNA, the CDR3 is TGTGCCAGCAGCCCTCGGACAGGGAGGAACACTGAAGCTTTCTTT.

This clone was detected once. V is TRBV5-6 and J is TRBJ1-2; tentatively, D is TRBD1 (6 bases). Germline V gene data show CDR1 as SGHDT and CDR2 as YYEEEE. The V and J ends lost 0 bases and 8 bases respectively, with 11 bases between them. The CDR3 is 13 amino acids. CDR3 coding DNA: TGTGCCAGCAGCTTGGACAGGGTTTCCGGCTACACCTTC. This translates into CASSLDRVSGYTF. Filled out from reference TRBV5-6 and TRBJ1-2, the complete variable domain reads DAGVTQSPTHLIKTRGQQVTLRCSPKSGHDTVSWYQQALGQGPQFIFQYYEEEERQRGNFPDRFSGHQFPNYSSELNVNALLLGDSALYLCASSLDRVSGYTFGSGTRLTVV.

The rearrangement uses TRBV23-1 and TRBJ2-5; D unresolved. TRBV23-1 is assigned to the ORF class and has an uncertain function. The CDR3 has 14 amino acids. Trimming left V 7 bases short and J 1 base short, with 13 bases between. The CDR3 nucleotides read TGCGCCAGCAACCAACTCCCTTGCCAAGAGACCCAGTACTTC. Amino acids: CASNQLPCQETQYF.

In this sample, this clone turned up a few times. This chain connects TRBV6-5 to TRBJ1-1; 7 nucleotides align to TRBD1. Per germline, CDR1 MNHEY and CDR2 SVGAGI. J gave up 5 bases and V 6 bases, and 6 bases lay outside the gene matches. The CDR3 has 13 amino acids. The CDR3 bases are TGTGCCAGCAGGCCCCACAGGGGTACTGAAGCTTTCTTT. It is translated as CASRPHRGTEAFF.

The gene calls are TRBV4-2 and TRBJ1-1; perhaps TRBD1 as D (5 bases). The V end lost 0 bases, the J end lost 6 bases, and 11 bases lay between the germline ends. The CDR3 covers 14 residues. CDR1 and CDR2 (germline): LGHNA, YNFKEQ. CDR3 sequence (DNA): TGTGCCAGCAGCCAAGATTTATCAGGGCCTGAAGCTTTCTTT. This codes for CASSQDLSGPEAFF.

The chain couples TRBV19 to TRBJ2-3; the match to TRBD2 covers 7 bases. From germline, CDR1 is LNHDA and CDR2 SQIVND (reference sequence). This CDR3 comprises 14 residues. V lost 7 bases, J lost 4 bases, and 8 bases stayed unmatched. DNA for the CDR3: TGTGCCAGTAAACGGGAGGACACACCAGATACGCAGTATTTT. Translation: CASKREDTPDTQYF.

The sample holds a few counts of this clone. The rearrangement links TRBV7-6 to TRBJ1-1, with D possibly TRBD1 on 5 matching bases. Germline CDR1 reads SGHVS; CDR2 reads FNYEAQ. The CDR3 extends over 12 amino acids. The V end lost 6 bases, the J end lost 6 bases, and 11 bases lay between the germline ends. CDR3 loop: CASRGGTPEAFF. The CDR3 DNA reads as TGTGCCAGCAGGGGAGGGACGCCTGAAGCTTTCTTT.

The J gene is TRBJ1-1, the V gene TRBV5-1, with 9 positions matching TRBD1. V was pared by 0 bases and J by 5 bases, with 5 bases of the junction left unmatched. This CDR3 has 15 residues. CDR1 is SGHRS, CDR2 YFSETQ, per germline. The CDR3 is CASSLGGTGRTEAFF. In nucleotides, the CDR3 is TGCGCCAGCAGCTTGGGGGGGACAGGGAGGACTGAAGCTTTCTTT.